These T cell receptor beta chains were read from a single sample in a study of blood T cell repertoires in COVID-19. Measured with immunoSEQ multiplex PCR; TCRdb has only the in-frame clones, and not every one. The profile shows some 160,000 clones, about 89% of them singletons. Sequenced: peripheral blood. The receptors were gathered from a man aged 55 to 70 with acute or convalescent COVID-19. CDR3s include the opening cysteine and the closing phenylalanine or tryptophan. The D gene is left open where the match is weak. Clone sizes are given selectively: once, few, many, or a class where the clone is expanded.

NA	TRBD1	TRBV27	TRBJ1-2	TGTGCCAGCAGTCCGACAGGGGTTGGGGTTGATGGCTACACCTTC	CASSPTGVGVDGYTF
NA	NA	TRBV9	TRBJ1-2	TGTGCCAGCAGCGTAGTCGGGAGGGGCTACACCTTC	CASSVVGRGYTF
NA	TRBD2	TRBV24-1	TRBJ2-3	TGTGCCACCAGTGTTACAGTCGGCGGGGGAGGCACAGATACGCAGTATTTT	CATSVTVGGGGTDTQYF
NA	NA	TRBV9	TRBJ1-3	TGTGCCAGCAGCCCCCAACCGGGACACCACTCTGGAAACACCATATATTTT	CASSPQPGHHSGNTIYF
NA	NA	TRBV7-8	TRBJ1-1	TGTGCCAGCAGCTTAGTGAGGCCGGGGCAGTGGACTAATGAAGCTTTCTTT	CASSLVRPGQWTNEAFF
NA	NA	TRBV7-6	TRBJ2-4	TGTGCCAGCAGCTTAGATTCACGAACAGATTTAAACATTCAGTACTTC	CASSLDSRTDLNIQYF
NA	NA	TRBV9	TRBJ2-2	TGTGCCAGCAGCGTGCAGGGGAACACCGGGGAGCTGTTTTTT	CASSVQGNTGELFF
once	TRBD1	TRBV2	TRBJ1-1	TGTGCCAGCAGTGAGCAGGGGGGCACTGAAGCTTTCTTT	CASSEQGGTEAFF
NA	NA	TRBV5-6	TRBJ2-6	TGTGCCAGCAGCTTCGCCCCCCACGAGTTTGGGGCCAACGTCCTGACTTTC	CASSFAPHEFGANVLTF
NA	NA	TRBV6-5	TRBJ1-6	TGTGCCAGCAGTTACTCGATCGGGTCACCCCTCCACTTT	CASSYSIGSPLHF
many	NA	TRBV19	TRBJ1-1	TGTGCCAGTAGTATACCCCAGGCAGGTCGGTTGGAAGCTTTCTTT	CASSIPQAGRLEAFF
NA	NA	TRBV3-1/TRBV3-2	TRBJ1-1	TGTGCCAGCAGCCAAGGCAGGGCTGAAGCTTTCTTT	CASSQGRAEAFF
NA	TRBD2	TRBV5-4	TRBJ2-7	TGTGCCAGCAGCTCTGGTGGGACTAGCGCCTACGAGCAGTACTTC	CASSSGGTSAYEQYF
NA	TRBD1	TRBV6-4	TRBJ2-1	TGTGCCAGCTCAAAGCAGGACAGGAGCAATGAGCAGTTCTTC	CASSKQDRSNEQFF
once	NA	TRBV7-9	TRBJ1-5	TGTGCCAGCAGCGCCTGGGGCAGAAGCAATCAGCCCCAGCATTTT	CASSAWGRSNQPQHF
NA	NA	TRBV5-4	TRBJ1-1	TGTGCCAGCAGCATATTTTCCCCGGACAGTACTGAAGCTTTCTTT	CASSIFSPDSTEAFF
NA	TRBD1	TRBV14	TRBJ1-6	TGTGCCAGCCACGGACAGGGACGCTCACCCCTCCACTTT	CASHGQGRSPLHF
NA	NA	TRBV2	TRBJ2-7	TGTGCCAGCAGTGAGGTAGCTTACGAGCAGTACTTC	CASSEVAYEQYF
NA	TRBD1	TRBV24-1	TRBJ2-7	TGTGCCACCAGTGATGACAGGGGGCAGTACGAGCAGTACTTC	CATSDDRGQYEQYF
NA	NA	TRBV10-3	TRBJ2-1	TGTGCCATCAACGGGGGAGACTACAATGAGCAGTTCTTC	CAINGGDYNEQFF
NA	TRBD1	TRBV6-4	TRBJ1-2	TGTGCCAGCAGTGACTCAGGGACAGGGGATGGCTACACCTTC	CASSDSGTGDGYTF
NA	NA	TRBV6-5	TRBJ1-5	TGTGCCAGCAGCCGAGAGTTAAATCAGCCCCAGCATTTT	CASSRELNQPQHF
NA	TRBD1	TRBV5-4	TRBJ2-2	TGTGCCAGCAGCTACGGGACAGGGGGCGCCCGGGCCGGGGAGCTGTTTTTT	CASSYGTGGARAGELFF
NA	TRBD2	TRBV4-2	TRBJ2-2	TGTGCCAGCAGCCCCGGGGGGGCCGGGGCCGGGGAGCTGTTTTTT	CASSPGGAGAGELFF
NA	NA	TRBV6-6	TRBJ2-7	TGTGCCAGCAGTTACTTGGGGGCAGGCTACGAGCAGTACTTC	CASSYLGAGYEQYF
once	NA	TRBV24-1	TRBJ2-1	TGTGCCACCAGTTCCAGGGATGTAGGCAATGAGCAGTTCTTC	CATSSRDVGNEQFF
few	NA	TRBV6-1	TRBJ1-2	TGTGCCAGCAGTGAAGGAGGAGTCAGCTATGGCTACACCTTC	CASSEGGVSYGYTF
NA	NA	TRBV6-6	TRBJ1-5	TGTGCCAGCAGTTCCGAGGGAGGGGTCGGAAATCAGCCCCAGCATTTT	CASSSEGGVGNQPQHF
NA	NA	TRBV11-2	TRBJ1-2	TGTGCCAGCAGCTCAACAGGGATAGGTGGCTACACCTTC	CASSSTGIGGYTF
NA	TRBD2	TRBV7-2	TRBJ2-3	TGTGCCAGCAGCTTAGGTACTAGCGGGGGGAGGACAGATACGCAGTATTTT	CASSLGTSGGRTDTQYF
NA	NA	TRBV5-1	TRBJ1-4	TGCGCCAGCAGAATCTCGTTGAATGAAAAACTGTTTTTT	CASRISLNEKLFF
NA	NA	TRBV3-1/TRBV3-2	TRBJ1-4	TGTGCCAGCAGCCGCGAGGGAGCAACTAATGAAAAACTGTTTTTT	CASSREGATNEKLFF
NA	TRBD2	TRBV19	TRBJ2-3	TGTGCCAGTAGTATGGCTAGCGGGGGAGGCACAGATACGCAGTATTTT	CASSMASGGGTDTQYF
once	TRBD1	TRBV16	TRBJ1-5	TGTGCCAGCAGCCAGCTTCAGGGGGAGCAGCCCCAGCATTTT	CASSQLQGEQPQHF
NA	TRBD2	TRBV30	TRBJ2-3	TGTGCCTGGAGTGGGCGGGGGGGGGATACGCAGTATTTT	CAWSGRGGDTQYF
NA	TRBD2	TRBV6-6	TRBJ2-5	TGTGCCACCTCCGCTAGCGGGCAAGAGACCCAGTACTTC	CATSASGQETQYF
NA	NA	TRBV7-9	TRBJ1-5	TGTGCCAGCAGCTTAGAGGGAGAATGGGGGCTGCCGGGCCAGCCCCAGCATTTT	CASSLEGEWGLPGQPQHF
few	TRBD1	TRBV9	TRBJ1-2	TGTGCCAGCAGCGACCGGGACAGGGGGGCCTATGGCTACACCTTC	CASSDRDRGAYGYTF
NA	TRBD1	TRBV18	TRBJ2-4	TGTGCCAGCTCACTCTTCGACCGGGACAGCGCCAGACTAGCCAAAAACATTCAGTACTTC	CASSLFDRDSARLAKNIQYF
NA	NA	TRBV6-1	TRBJ1-3	TGTGCCAGCAGTGAAGGCAGGGATCAGTATCGCTCTGGAAACACCATATATTTT	CASSEGRDQYRSGNTIYF
NA	TRBD2	TRBV5-8	TRBJ2-3	TGTGCCAGCAGCTCAGGTAGCGGGGCGCGCACAGATACGCAGTATTTT	CASSSGSGARTDTQYF
NA	NA	TRBV6-5	TRBJ1-1	TGTGCCAGCAGTTACGCCCGGGGGGTGGGGACTGAAGCTTTCTTT	CASSYARGVGTEAFF
few	TRBD1	TRBV19	TRBJ1-5	TGTGCCAGTAGCCGGGACAGGTTGGGTGGAGGCAATCAGCCCCAGCATTTT	CASSRDRLGGGNQPQHF